What follows describes a single T cell receptor beta chain. The entry originates in a study of blood T cell repertoires in COVID-19. Study as a whole: The United States, Italy and Spain supplied acute and convalescent COVID-19 samples. T cells, B-cell-depleted T cells, or PBMCs provided the cDNA or gDNA that served as material.

The CDR3 has 12 residues. After removal of 8 bases from V and 10 bases from J, the junction contained 6 bases not matched to a gene. Germline-derived CDR1 and CDR2 are MNHEY and SMNVEV (reference sequence). Methods used by the authors: Nucleated cell counts were estimated from reference gene primer amplification. The data were produced by immunoSEQ multiplex PCR, yet TCRdb's version contains in-frame clones alone and is incomplete. V and J calls and clone size come straight from that table; D and trimming were deduced from the DNA. The table lists 200,000 to 250,000 clones, 85% to 90% of them singletons.

This clonotype originated in a man aged 55-75 years with acute or convalescent COVID-19. Input material: peripheral blood. The V gene is TRBV27, the J gene TRBJ1-5, with TRBD1 identical over 9 bases. CDR3 sequence reads: CASRGQGGPQHF. CDR3 coding DNA: TGTGCCAGCCGGGGACAGGGTGGCCCCCAGCATTTT.